The 17 T cell receptor beta chains below come from one sample, sequenced in a study of cytomegalovirus exposure and HLA in healthy donors. The PCR used 60 Vbeta and 13 Jbeta primers. The method was immunoSEQ multiplex PCR; TCRdb's version includes in-frame clones alone and lacks a portion of them. The sample carries about 150,000 clones, 70% to 80% recorded once. Input material: PBMCs. The receptors were sampled from a man aged 50 to 59 in good health and CMV-seropositive.

The J gene is TRBJ1-6, the V gene TRBV2; unclear D gene. From germline, CDR1 is SNHLY and CDR2 FYNNEI. The CDR3 runs to 13 residues. Trimming shortened V by 7 bases and J by 6 bases, and 10 bases separated the two germline ends. This CDR3 reads CASTAERNSPLHF. The CDR3 coding sequence is TGTGCCAGCACTGCGGAGCGTAATTCACCCCTCCACTTT.

This rearrangement joins TRBV6-5 to TRBJ1-2; D ambiguous. The V gene lost 5 bases and the J gene lost 8 bases, with 15 bases spanning the gap. The CDR3 is made up of 13 amino acids. CDR1 and CDR2 from the germline V gene are MNHEY and SVGAGI. The CDR3 DNA sequence: TGTGCCAGCAGTAGGACCGGGATAGGCGGCTACACCTTC. Protein sequence: CASSRTGIGGYTF.

This clone has only one observation. CDR3 in amino acids: CASSPGVGQGQPQHF. The CDR3 nucleotides read TGTGCCAGCAGCCCCGGAGTCGGCCAGGGGCAGCCCCAGCATTTT. The V gene is TRBV9, the J gene TRBJ1-5, with D maybe TRBD1 (6 bases). The CDR3 has 15 residues. Between the trimmed V and J ends, which lost 4 bases and 7 bases, there was a span of 18 bases. From germline, CDR1 is SGDLS and CDR2 YYNGEE.

The V call is TRBV5-4, the J call TRBJ1-5; possible D gene TRBD1, 6 bases. V lost 2 bases and J lost 7, with 13 bases in between. Germline CDR1 SGHNT, CDR2 YYREEE (reference sequence). The CDR3 runs 14 residues. The CDR3 loop is CASSLPGAGQPQHF. In nucleotides, the CDR3 is TGTGCCAGCAGCTTACCAGGGGCAGGGCAGCCCCAGCATTTT.

The gene calls are TRBV28 and TRBJ1-1, with 7 nucleotides matching TRBD1. CDR1 MDHEN and CDR2 SYDVKM come from the germline V gene. Trimming at V came to 5 bases and at J to 2 bases, leaving 8 bases not matched to a gene. The CDR3 sequence is 15 residues long. The CDR3 protein is CASSPPGGVNTEAFF. The CDR3 DNA reads TGTGCCAGCAGTCCACCAGGGGGAGTAAACACTGAAGCTTTCTTT. Filled out from reference TRBV28 and TRBJ1-1, the complete variable domain reads DVKVTQSSRYLVKRTGEKVFLECVQDMDHENMFWYRQDPGLGLRLIYFSYDVKMKEKGDIPEGYSVSREKKERFSLILESASTNQTSMYLCASSPPGGVNTEAFFGQGTRLTVV.

The chain carries TRBV28 and TRBJ1-2, with TRBD1 matching over 7 bases. This CDR3 spans 15 amino acids. Germline assignment: CDR1 MDHEN and CDR2 SYDVKM. The ends lost 2 bases at V and 8 bases at J; junction bases unmatched: 11. In DNA form, the CDR3 reads TGTGCCAGCAGTTTACCAGGGACAGTTACTACCGGCTACACCTTC. As protein: CASSLPGTVTTGYTF.

This clone was observed once. This chain uses TRBV7-9 with TRBJ2-1, with TRBD1 matching over 9 bases. CDR3 length: 16 amino acids. The ends lost 5 bases at V and 8 bases at J; junction bases unmatched: 13. The V gene's germline CDR1 is SEHNR and CDR2 FQNEAQ (reference sequence). The CDR3 is CASSPGQGISEDEQFF. The CDR3 DNA reads TGTGCCAGCAGCCCGGGACAGGGAATCTCAGAGGATGAGCAGTTCTTC.

Turning to this clone: This sample includes further DNA sequences coding for the same CDR3. The CDR3 DNA follows: TGCGCCAGCAGCTTGGGGACAGGGAACACAGATACGCAGTATTTT. Residues: CASSLGTGNTDTQYF. The chain recombines TRBV5-1 with TRBJ2-3; TRBD1 matches at 8 bases. V dropped 0 bases and J dropped 2; count of bases not matched to a gene: 2. CDR1 is SGHRS and CDR2 is YFSETQ in the germline V gene. CDR3 length equals 15 residues.

The genes are TRBV4-1 and TRBJ2-3, with a possible D match to TRBD1 (5 bases). V shed 4 bases and J shed 2 bases, with 19 bases lying between them. CDR1 and CDR2 (germline): MGHRA, YSYEKL. The CDR3 loop spans 17 amino acids. The CDR3 sequence is CASSRSGAPGPTDTQYF. The CDR3 DNA sequence: TGCGCCAGCAGCCGAAGTGGGGCGCCAGGGCCCACAGATACGCAGTATTTT.

The J gene is TRBJ2-7, the V gene TRBV28; 7 nucleotides agree with TRBD1. Germline V gene sequence: CDR1 MDHEN, CDR2 SYDVKM. Trimming cost V 5 bases and J 6 bases; bases outside gene matches: 7. This CDR3 spans 13 amino acids. The CDR3 here is CASSTTGAIEQYF. The CDR3 nucleotides read TGTGCCAGCAGTACTACAGGGGCCATCGAGCAGTACTTC.

The V call is TRBV5-1, the J call TRBJ2-1, with TRBD1 as a possible D gene (5 bases). The length of the CDR3 is 12 residues. The germline gives CDR1 SGHRS, CDR2 YFSETQ. V was pared by 6 bases and J by 5 bases, with 9 bases between. The CDR3 bases are TGCGCCAGCATCGGACAACACAATGAGCAGTTCTTC. This encodes CASIGQHNEQFF.

CDR3 in DNA: TGTGCCAGCAGTCGGAGCTCCTACGAGCAGTACTTC. Its translation: CASSRSSYEQYF. The chain uses TRBV25-1 and TRBJ2-5; D is ambiguous. The J call may be wrong; the DNA end is better matched by TRBJ2-7. This CDR3 region has 12 residues. The germline gives CDR1 MGHDK, CDR2 SYGVNS.

This chain joins TRBV28 and TRBJ2-5; 12 nucleotides line up with TRBD2. The ends lost 7 bases at V and 5 bases at J; junction bases unmatched: 14. The CDR3 is 17 residues long. Germline V lookup: CDR1 MDHEN, CDR2 SYDVKM. The CDR3 DNA sequence: TGTGCCAGCACAACTAGCGGGAGGAACCAGCGCCGGGAGACCCAGTACTTC. Encoded protein: CASTTSGRNQRRETQYF.

The rearrangement uses TRBV5-1 and TRBJ2-3; TRBD2 matches at 15 bases. The V gene end was trimmed by 4 bases and the J gene end by 0 bases; junction bases not matched to a gene: 3. CDR3 length: 17 amino acids. Germline CDR1 and CDR2: SGHRS and YFSETQ. CDR3 region: CASSAGTSGRSTDTQYF. The CDR3 region has the DNA TGCGCCAGCAGCGCGGGGACTAGCGGGAGGAGCACAGATACGCAGTATTTT.

The chain uses TRBV23-1 and TRBJ1-5; D may be TRBD1 (5 bases). TRBV23-1 is recorded as an ORF, its role being uncertain. Trimming took 10 bases from V and 0 from J, leaving 16 bases between them. This CDR3 contains 15 residues. CDR3 sequence: CAIPSTTVSNQPQHF. The CDR3, as DNA: TGCGCCATCCCGTCGACGACAGTTAGCAATCAGCCCCAGCATTTT.

V usage is TRBV7-8 and J usage is TRBJ2-2; maybe TRBD2 (6 bases). The V end was cut by 8 bases, the J end by 4 bases, with 11 bases between. The germline CDR1 and CDR2 sequences are SGHVS and FQNEAQ. CDR3 size: 13 residues. CDR3 region: CASPPRGTGELFF. In DNA form, the CDR3 reads TGTGCCAGCCCCCCGCGGGGCACCGGGGAGCTGTTTTTT.

The chain recombines TRBV5-1 with TRBJ2-2, with 9 bases identical to TRBD1. Looked up from germline, CDR1 is SGHRS and CDR2 is YFSETQ. This CDR3 spans 16 amino acids. V was clipped by 3 bases and J by 6 bases; unmatched bases: 9. The CDR3 spells CASSYYPGQGPGELFF. CDR3 DNA sequence: TGCGCCAGCAGCTATTATCCGGGACAGGGTCCCGGGGAGCTGTTTTTT.